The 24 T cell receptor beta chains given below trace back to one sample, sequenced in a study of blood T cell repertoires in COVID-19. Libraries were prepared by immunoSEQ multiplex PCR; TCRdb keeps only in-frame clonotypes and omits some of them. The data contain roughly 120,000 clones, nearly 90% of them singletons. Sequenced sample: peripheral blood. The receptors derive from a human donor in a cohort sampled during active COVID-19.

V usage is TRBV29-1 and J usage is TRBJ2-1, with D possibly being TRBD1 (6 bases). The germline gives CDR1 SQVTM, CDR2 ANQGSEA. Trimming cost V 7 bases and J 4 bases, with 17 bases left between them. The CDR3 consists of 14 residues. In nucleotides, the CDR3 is TGCAGCGGGGGACGGACAGTCGGTTACAATGAGCAGTTCTTC. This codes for CSGGRTVGYNEQFF.

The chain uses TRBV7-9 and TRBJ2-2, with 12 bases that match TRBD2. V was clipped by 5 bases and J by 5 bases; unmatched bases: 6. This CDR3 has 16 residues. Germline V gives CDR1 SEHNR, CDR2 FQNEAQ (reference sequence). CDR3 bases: TGTGCCAGCAGCCCAGGACTAGCGGGGATTACCGGGGAGCTGTTTTTT. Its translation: CASSPGLAGITGELFF. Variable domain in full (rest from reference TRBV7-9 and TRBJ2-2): DTGVSQNPRHKITKRGQNVTFRCDPISEHNRLYWYRQTLGQGPEFLTYFQNEAQLEKSRLLSDRFSAERPKGSFSTLEIQRTEQGDSAMYLCASSPGLAGITGELFFGEGSRLTVL.

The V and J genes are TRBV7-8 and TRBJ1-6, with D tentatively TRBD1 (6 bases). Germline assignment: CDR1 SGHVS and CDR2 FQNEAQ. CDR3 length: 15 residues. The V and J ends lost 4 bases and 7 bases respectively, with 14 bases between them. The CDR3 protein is CASSSRDTPNSPLHF. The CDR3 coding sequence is TGTGCCAGCAGCTCGAGGGACACACCAAATTCACCCCTCCACTTT.

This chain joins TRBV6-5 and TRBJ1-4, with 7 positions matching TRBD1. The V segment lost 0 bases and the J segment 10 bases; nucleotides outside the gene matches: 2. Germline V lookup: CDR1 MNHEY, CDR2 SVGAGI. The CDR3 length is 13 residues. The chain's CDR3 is CASSYSSGGKLFF. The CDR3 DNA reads TGTGCCAGCAGTTACTCCTCAGGGGGAAAACTGTTTTTT.

The CDR3 sequence: CASRRGQAGYEQYF. CDR3 coding DNA: TGTGCCAGTAGGAGAGGACAGGCGGGGTACGAGCAGTACTTC. The chain recombines TRBV27 with TRBJ2-7; tentatively, D is TRBD1 (7 bases). CDR3 size: 14 residues. V was trimmed by 9 bases and J by 4 bases, leaving 19 bases between them. Germline assignment: CDR1 MNHEY and CDR2 SMNVEV (reference sequence).

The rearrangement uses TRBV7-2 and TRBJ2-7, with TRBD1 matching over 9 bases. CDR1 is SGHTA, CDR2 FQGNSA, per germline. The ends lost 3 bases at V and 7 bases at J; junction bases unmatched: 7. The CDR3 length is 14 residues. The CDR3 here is CASSLGQGTSEQYF. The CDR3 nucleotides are TGTGCCAGCAGCTTGGGACAGGGTACATCAGAGCAGTACTTC.

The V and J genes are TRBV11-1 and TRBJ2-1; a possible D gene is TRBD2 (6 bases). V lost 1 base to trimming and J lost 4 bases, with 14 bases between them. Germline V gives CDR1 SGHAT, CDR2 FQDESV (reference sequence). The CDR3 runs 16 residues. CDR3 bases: TGTGCCAGCAGCTTAGTCACGGGAGCGGGTTACAATGAGCAGTTCTTC. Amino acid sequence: CASSLVTGAGYNEQFF.

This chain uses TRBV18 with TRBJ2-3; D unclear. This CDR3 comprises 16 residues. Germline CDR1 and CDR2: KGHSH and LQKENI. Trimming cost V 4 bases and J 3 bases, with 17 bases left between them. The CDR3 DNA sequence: TGTGCCAGCTCACTTCGCACGCGTCTGAAAACAGATACGCAGTATTTT. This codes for CASSLRTRLKTDTQYF.

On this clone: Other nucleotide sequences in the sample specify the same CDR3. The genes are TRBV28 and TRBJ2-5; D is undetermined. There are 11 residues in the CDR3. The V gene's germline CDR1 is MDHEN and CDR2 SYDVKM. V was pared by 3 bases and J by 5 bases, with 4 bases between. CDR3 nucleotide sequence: TGTGCCAGCAGTTTGAGGGAGACCCAGTACTTC. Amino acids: CASSLRETQYF. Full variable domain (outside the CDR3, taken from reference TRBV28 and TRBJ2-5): DVKVTQSSRYLVKRTGEKVFLECVQDMDHENMFWYRQDPGLGLRLIYFSYDVKMKEKGDIPEGYSVSREKKERFSLILESASTNQTSMYLCASSLRETQYFGPGTRLLVL.

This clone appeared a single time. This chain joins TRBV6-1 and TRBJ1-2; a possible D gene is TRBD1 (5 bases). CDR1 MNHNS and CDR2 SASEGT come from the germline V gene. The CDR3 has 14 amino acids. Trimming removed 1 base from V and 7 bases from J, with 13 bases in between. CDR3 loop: CASSEGRGVGGYTF. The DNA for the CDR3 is TGTGCCAGCAGTGAAGGGAGGGGAGTTGGTGGCTACACCTTC.

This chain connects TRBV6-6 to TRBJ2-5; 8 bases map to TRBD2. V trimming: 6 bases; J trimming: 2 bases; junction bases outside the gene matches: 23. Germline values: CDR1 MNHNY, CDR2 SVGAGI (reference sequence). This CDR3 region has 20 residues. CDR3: CASSPTYPGAGGILQETQYF. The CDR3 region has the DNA TGTGCCAGCAGCCCGACGTACCCGGGGGCGGGGGGCATACTTCAAGAGACCCAGTACTTC.

The CDR3 protein is CASSSGLSVTDTQYF. CDR3 coding DNA: TGCGCCAGCTCCAGCGGGCTGTCCGTGACAGATACGCAGTATTTT. The V and J genes are TRBV5-1 and TRBJ2-3; tentatively, D is TRBD2 (6 bases). Germline CDR1 and CDR2: SGHRS and YFSETQ. CDR3 length equals 15 residues. The V end lost 7 bases, the J end lost 3 bases, and 18 bases lay between the germline ends.

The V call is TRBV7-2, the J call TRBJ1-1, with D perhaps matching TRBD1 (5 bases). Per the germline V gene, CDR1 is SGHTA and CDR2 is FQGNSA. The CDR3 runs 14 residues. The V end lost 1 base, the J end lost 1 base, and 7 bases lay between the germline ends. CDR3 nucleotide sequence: TGTGCCAGCAGCTTAGTCACAGGGAACACTGAAGCTTTCTTT. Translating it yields CASSLVTGNTEAFF.

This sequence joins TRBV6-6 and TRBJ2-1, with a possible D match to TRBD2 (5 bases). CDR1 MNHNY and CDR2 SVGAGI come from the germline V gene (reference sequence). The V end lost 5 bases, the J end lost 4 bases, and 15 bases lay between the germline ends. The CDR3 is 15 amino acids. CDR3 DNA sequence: TGTGCCAGCAGTCCCACTAGAGTAGGTTACAATGAGCAGTTCTTC. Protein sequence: CASSPTRVGYNEQFF.

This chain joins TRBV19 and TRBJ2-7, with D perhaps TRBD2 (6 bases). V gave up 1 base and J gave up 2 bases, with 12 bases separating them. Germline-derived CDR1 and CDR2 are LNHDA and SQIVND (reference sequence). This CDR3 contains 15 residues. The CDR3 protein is CASSIVGTSTYEQYF. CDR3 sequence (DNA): TGTGCCAGTAGTATAGTCGGGACTTCGACCTACGAGCAGTACTTC.

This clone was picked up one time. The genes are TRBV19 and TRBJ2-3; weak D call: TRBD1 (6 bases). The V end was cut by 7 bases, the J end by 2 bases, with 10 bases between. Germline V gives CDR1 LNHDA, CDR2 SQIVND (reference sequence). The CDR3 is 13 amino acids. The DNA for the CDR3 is TGTGCCAGTACCAGGGGTAACACAGATACGCAGTATTTT. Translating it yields CASTRGNTDTQYF.

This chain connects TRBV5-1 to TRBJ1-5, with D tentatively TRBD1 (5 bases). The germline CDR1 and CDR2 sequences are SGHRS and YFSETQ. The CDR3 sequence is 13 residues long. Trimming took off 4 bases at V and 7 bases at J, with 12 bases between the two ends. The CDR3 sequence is CASSRTGGQPQHF. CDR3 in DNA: TGCGCCAGCAGCCGCACAGGCGGCCAGCCCCAGCATTTT. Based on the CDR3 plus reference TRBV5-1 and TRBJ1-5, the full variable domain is KAGVTQTPRYLIKTRGQQVTLSCSPISGHRSVSWYQQTPGQGLQFLFEYFSETQRNKGNFPGRFSGRQFSNSRSEMNVSTLELGDSALYLCASSRTGGQPQHFGDGTRLSIL.

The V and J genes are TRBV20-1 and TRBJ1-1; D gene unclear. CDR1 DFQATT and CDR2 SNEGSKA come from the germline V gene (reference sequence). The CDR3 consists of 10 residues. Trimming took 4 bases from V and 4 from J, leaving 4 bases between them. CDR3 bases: TGCAGTGCTATCCGCACTGAAGCTTTCTTT. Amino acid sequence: CSAIRTEAFF.

CDR3 residues: CASSQGGQGARAFF. The CDR3 nucleotides are TGTGCCAGCAGCCAGGGGGGACAGGGGGCGAGAGCTTTCTTT. The genes are TRBV4-2 and TRBJ1-1; 12 bases are a match to TRBD1. With 3 bases clipped from V and 10 bases from J, the junction kept 6 bases outside the gene matches. This CDR3 comprises 14 residues. CDR1 LGHNA and CDR2 YNFKEQ come from the germline V gene.

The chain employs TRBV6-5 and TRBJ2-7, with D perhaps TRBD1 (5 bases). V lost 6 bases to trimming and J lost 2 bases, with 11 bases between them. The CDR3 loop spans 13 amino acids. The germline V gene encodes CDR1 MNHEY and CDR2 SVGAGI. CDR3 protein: CASRDIFTYEQYF. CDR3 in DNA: TGTGCCAGCAGGGACATTTTTACCTACGAGCAGTACTTC.

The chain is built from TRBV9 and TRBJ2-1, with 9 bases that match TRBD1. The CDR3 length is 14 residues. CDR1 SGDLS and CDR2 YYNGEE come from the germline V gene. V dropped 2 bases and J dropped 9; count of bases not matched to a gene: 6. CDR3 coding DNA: TGTGCCAGCAGCGTGAGGGACAGGGCTGGTGAGCAGTTCTTC. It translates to CASSVRDRAGEQFF.

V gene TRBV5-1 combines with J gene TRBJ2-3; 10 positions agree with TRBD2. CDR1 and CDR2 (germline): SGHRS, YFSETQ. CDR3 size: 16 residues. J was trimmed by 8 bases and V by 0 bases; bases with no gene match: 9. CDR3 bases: TGCGCCAGCAGCTTGGATCCTAGCGGGAGCAAGACTACGCAGTATTTT. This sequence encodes CASSLDPSGSKTTQYF.

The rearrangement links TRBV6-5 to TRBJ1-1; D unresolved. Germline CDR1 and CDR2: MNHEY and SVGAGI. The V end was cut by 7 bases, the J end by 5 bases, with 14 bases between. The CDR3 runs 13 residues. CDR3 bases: TGTGCCAGCATCGGAGCGGGGAAAACTGAAGCTTTCTTT. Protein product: CASIGAGKTEAFF.

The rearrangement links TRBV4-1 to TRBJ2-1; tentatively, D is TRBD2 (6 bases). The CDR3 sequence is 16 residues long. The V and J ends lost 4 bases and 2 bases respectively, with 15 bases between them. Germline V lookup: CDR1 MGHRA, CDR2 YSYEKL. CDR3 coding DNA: TGCGCCAGCAGCCTCCGAATCGGGGGACCCTACAATGAGCAGTTCTTC. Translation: CASSLRIGGPYNEQFF.